The clone carrying this TCR beta chain was counted many times. The germline V gene encodes CDR1 SNHLY and CDR2 FYNNEI. The CDR3 extends over 15 amino acids. Trimming stripped 3 bases from V and 6 bases from J, with 15 bases between. This specimen comes from a study of early T cells in non-severe SARS-CoV-2 infection. TCRdb fed the 5' RACE reads into MiXCR, producing one record per CDR3 protein. In the table there are 25,000 to 35,000 distinct CDR3 sequences, less than 6% of which are singletons. The sequenced sample was whole blood, obtained at baseline. The receptor's source is an adult who was a healthcare worker with PCR-confirmed SARS-CoV-2 infection or an uninfected control (not recorded which). The chain employs TRBV2 and TRBJ2-1; the D gene is possibly TRBD1 (7 bases). CDR3 in amino acids: CASSDRGQGGNEQFF. CDR3 nucleotides: TGTGCCAGCAGTGATAGAGGGCAGGGGGGCAATGAGCAGTTCTTC.